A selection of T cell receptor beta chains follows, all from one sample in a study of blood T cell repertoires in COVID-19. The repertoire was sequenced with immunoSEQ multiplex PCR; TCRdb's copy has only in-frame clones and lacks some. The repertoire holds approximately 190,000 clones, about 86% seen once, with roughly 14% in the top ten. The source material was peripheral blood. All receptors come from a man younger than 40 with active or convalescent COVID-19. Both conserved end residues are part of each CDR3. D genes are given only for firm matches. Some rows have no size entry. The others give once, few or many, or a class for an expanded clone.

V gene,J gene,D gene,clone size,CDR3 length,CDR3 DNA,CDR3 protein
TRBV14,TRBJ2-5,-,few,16,TGTGCCAGCAGCCAAGTTTGGGGAGGAGCACAAGAGACCCAGTACTTC,CASSQVWGGAQETQYF
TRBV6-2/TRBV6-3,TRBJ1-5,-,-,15,TGTGCCAGCAGTTACCAACGACTCGACAATCAGCCCCAGCATTTT,CASSYQRLDNQPQHF
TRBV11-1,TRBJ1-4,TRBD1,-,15,TGTGCCAGCAGCTTAAAGGGACAGTATAATGAAAAACTGTTTTTT,CASSLKGQYNEKLFF
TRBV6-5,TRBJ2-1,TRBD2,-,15,TGTGCCAGCAAGAAGGGACTAGCGGGAGGTAATGAGCAGTTCTTC,CASKKGLAGGNEQFF
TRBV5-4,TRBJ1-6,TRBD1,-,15,TGTGCCAGCAGAGAGCGACAGGGCTCAAGCTCGGCCCTCCACTTT,CASRERQGSSSALHF
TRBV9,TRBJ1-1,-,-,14,TGTGCCAGCAGCGCCAGGGATGGAAACACTGAAGCTTTCTTT,CASSARDGNTEAFF
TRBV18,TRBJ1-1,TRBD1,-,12,TGTGCCAGCTCACCGCAGGGGGCTGAAGCTTTCTTT,CASSPQGAEAFF
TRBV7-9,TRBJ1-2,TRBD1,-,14,TGTGCCAGCAACCCGGGACAGGGATTGCATGGCTACACCTTC,CASNPGQGLHGYTF
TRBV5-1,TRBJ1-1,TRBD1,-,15,TGCGCCAGCAGCCCGGGACAGGGTGGCAGCACTGAAGCTTTCTTT,CASSPGQGGSTEAFF
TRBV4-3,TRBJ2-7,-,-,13,TGCGCCAGCAGCCAAGCCCTGGCCGACGAGCAGTACTTC,CASSQALADEQYF
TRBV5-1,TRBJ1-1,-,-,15,TGCGCCAGCAGCGGGGGGGCAGGAGTGAACACTGAAGCTTTCTTT,CASSGGAGVNTEAFF
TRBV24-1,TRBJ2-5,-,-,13,TGTGCCACCGCAGGGGCGTACCAAGAGACCCAGTACTTC,CATAGAYQETQYF
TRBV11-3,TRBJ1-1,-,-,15,TGTGCCAGCAGCTTACCGGGTTGGGTATCCACTGAAGCTTTCTTT,CASSLPGWVSTEAFF
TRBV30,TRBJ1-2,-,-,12,TGTGCCTGGAGTGGAGGGGGATATGGCTACACCTTC,CAWSGGGYGYTF
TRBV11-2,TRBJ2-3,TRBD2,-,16,TGTGCCAGCAGCCGCGGGACTAGGGGAAGCACAGATACGCAGTATTTT,CASSRGTRGSTDTQYF
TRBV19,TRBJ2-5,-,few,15,TGTGCCAGTAGTATAGTTGCTCCCGGGCAAGAGACCCAGTACTTC,CASSIVAPGQETQYF
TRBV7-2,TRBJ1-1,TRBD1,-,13,TGTGCCAGCAGACGACAGGGTAACACTGAAGCTTTCTTT,CASRRQGNTEAFF
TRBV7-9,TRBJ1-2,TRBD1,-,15,TGTGCCAGCACCCTGGACAGGGGGAGCGACTATGGCTACACCTTC,CASTLDRGSDYGYTF
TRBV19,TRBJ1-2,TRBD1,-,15,TGTGCCAGTAATCATCCGGGACAGGGGTACTATGGCTACACCTTC,CASNHPGQGYYGYTF
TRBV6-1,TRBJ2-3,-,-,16,TGTGCCAGCAGTGAACTAGTAGCTGATCTCACAGATACGCAGTATTTT,CASSELVADLTDTQYF
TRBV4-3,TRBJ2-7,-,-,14,TGCGCCAGCAGCCACGGGCAGGGGTCCTACGAGCAGTACTTC,CASSHGQGSYEQYF
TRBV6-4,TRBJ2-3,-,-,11,TGTGCCAGCCGCTACAGGGATACGCAGTATTTT,CASRYRDTQYF
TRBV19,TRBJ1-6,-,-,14,TGTGCCAGTAGTCCGCAGGGCACTGATTCACCCCTCCACTTT,CASSPQGTDSPLHF
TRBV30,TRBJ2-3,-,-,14,TGTGCCTGGAGTGAAGGACAGAGCACAGATACGCAGTATTTT,CAWSEGQSTDTQYF
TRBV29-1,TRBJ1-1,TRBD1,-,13,TGCAGCGTTTTCCCACAGGGGGCCACTGAAGCTTTCTTT,CSVFPQGATEAFF
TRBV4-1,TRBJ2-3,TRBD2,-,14,TGCGCCAGCAGCCTTGGACTAGCGGCAGATACGCAGTATTTT,CASSLGLAADTQYF
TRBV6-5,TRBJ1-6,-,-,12,TGTGCCAGCAGGCGGGGGAATTCACCCCTCCACTTT,CASRRGNSPLHF
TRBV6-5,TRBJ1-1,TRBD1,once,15,TGTGCCAGCACTGGGGGCTACAGGGGTAACACTGAAGCTTTCTTT,CASTGGYRGNTEAFF
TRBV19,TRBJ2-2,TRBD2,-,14,TGTGCCAGTAGTATCGGGGGGGCCGCCGGGGAGCTGTTTTTT,CASSIGGAAGELFF
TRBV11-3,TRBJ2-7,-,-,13,TGTGCCAGCAGCCGCTGGGCTACCTACGAGCAGTACTTC,CASSRWATYEQYF
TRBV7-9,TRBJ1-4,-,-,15,TGTGCCAGCAGCTCCCCGAGGGGGGGAAATGAAAAACTGTTTTTT,CASSSPRGGNEKLFF